This TCR beta chain was obtained from a study of T cells in Graves' hyperthyroidism and ophthalmopathy. Whole-study results and caveats: In blood, most of the thyroid clonotypes expanded above 0.001 were also present.

The hyperthyroidism patients had all been newly diagnosed, and their disease duration was under 2 months. Their ages ranged from 18 to 65 years. Uncontrolled infection, other autoimmune disease, pregnancy or lactation barred patients from enrollment. Clinicians diagnosed patients from clinical symptoms, serum thyroxine and TRAb, thyroid ultrasound and orbital computed tomography. As concerns this clonotype: What it binds is unknown.

J lost 2 bases, V lost 3 bases, and 10 bases had no gene match. The CDR3 length is 16 residues. Germline CDR1 DFQATT, CDR2 SNEGSKA (reference sequence). The investigators amplified TCR beta CDR3 regions from RNA transcripts. The HTBI set primed first-round TCR CDR3 RT-PCR. Each CDR3 protein gets one entry after TCRdb re-called the multiplex PCR reads with MiXCR. Found here are fewer than 850,000 distinct CDR3 sequences, around a sixth of them singletons; the top ten hold 15% to 17%. The sample comprised blood. The chain has TRBV20-1 and TRBJ2-3; 8 bases map to TRBD2. The TCR was taken from a man between 45 and 60 years old with Graves' hyperthyroidism. DNA of the CDR3: TGCAGTGCTAGGTCTGAGGTAGCGGGAAACACAGATACGCAGTATTTT. It encodes CSARSEVAGNTDTQYF.